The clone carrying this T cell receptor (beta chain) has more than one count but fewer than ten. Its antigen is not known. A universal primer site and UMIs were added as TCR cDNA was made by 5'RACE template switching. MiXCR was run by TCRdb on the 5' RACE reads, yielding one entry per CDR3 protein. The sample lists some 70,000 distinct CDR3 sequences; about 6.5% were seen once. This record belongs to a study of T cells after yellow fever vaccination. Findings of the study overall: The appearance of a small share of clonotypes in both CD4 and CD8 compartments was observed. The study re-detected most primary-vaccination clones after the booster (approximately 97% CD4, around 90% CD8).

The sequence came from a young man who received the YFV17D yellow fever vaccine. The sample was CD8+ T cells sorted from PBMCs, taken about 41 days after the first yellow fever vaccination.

The CDR3 here is CASTLFNEQFF. The CDR3 nucleotides are TGTGCCAGCACGTTGTTCAATGAGCAGTTCTTC. The gene calls are TRBV12-3 or TRBV12-4 and TRBJ2-1; D unclear. The CDR3 consists of 11 residues. Trimming pared 7 bases from V and 6 bases from J, leaving 7 bases between.